The 19 T cell receptor beta chains below come from one sample, sequenced in a study of blood T cell repertoires in COVID-19. Sequencing used immunoSEQ multiplex PCR; TCRdb keeps in-frame clones, though not all of them. The profile shows 130,000 or so clones, roughly 79% of them singletons. Sequencing was carried out using peripheral blood. The receptors were gathered from a woman in her sixties or seventies with active or convalescent COVID-19.

The chain carries TRBV5-1 and TRBJ1-4, with 9 bases matching TRBD1. The germline V gene has CDR1 SGHRS and CDR2 YFSETQ. This CDR3 has 14 amino acids. J gave up 5 bases and V 4 bases, and 3 bases lay outside the gene matches. DNA for the CDR3: TGCGCCAGCAGCGGACAGGGGAGGAATGAAAAACTGTTTTTT. Its protein product is CASSGQGRNEKLFF.

The chain couples TRBV28 to TRBJ2-2; TRBD1 is a possible D gene (6 bases). Germline V gene data show CDR1 as MDHEN and CDR2 as SYDVKM. There are 12 residues in the CDR3. Trimming took 9 bases from V and 5 from J, leaving 10 bases between them. The CDR3: CASRQETGELFF. The DNA of the CDR3 is TGTGCCAGTAGACAGGAGACCGGGGAGCTGTTTTTT.

The chain links TRBV7-9 to TRBJ2-3; 8 bases are shared with TRBD2. Germline V gene lookup returns CDR1 SEHNR and CDR2 FQNEAQ (reference sequence). The CDR3 totals 14 residues. V was clipped by 6 bases and J by 4 bases; unmatched bases: 6. The CDR3 spells CASSLTSGPDTQYF. As DNA, the CDR3 is TGTGCCAGCAGTCTAACTAGCGGCCCAGATACGCAGTATTTT.

This rearrangement joins TRBV20-1 to TRBJ2-7; the match to TRBD2 covers 7 bases. The CDR3 has 18 amino acids. Trimming removed 3 bases from V and 0 bases from J; junction bases left unmatched: 17. The germline V gene has CDR1 DFQATT and CDR2 SNEGSKA (reference sequence). The CDR3 region is CSASSASFGLVSSYEQYF. CDR3 sequence (DNA): TGCAGTGCTAGTTCCGCAAGTTTCGGACTAGTTTCCTCCTACGAGCAGTACTTC.

The gene calls are TRBV6-5 and TRBJ1-3; 10 positions agree with TRBD1. J was trimmed by 5 bases and V by 5 bases; bases with no gene match: 6. The CDR3 is 15 residues long. Germline CDR1 reads MNHEY; CDR2 reads SVGAGI. The chain's CDR3 is CASSPGQGWRNTIYF. The CDR3 DNA is TGTGCCAGCAGTCCGGGACAGGGGTGGAGAAACACCATATATTTT.

This clone was seen only a few times. The chain couples TRBV7-2 to TRBJ1-1; 7 bases are a match to TRBD1. This CDR3 spans 14 amino acids. Germline V gene sequence: CDR1 SGHTA, CDR2 FQGNSA. J gave up 4 bases and V 9 bases, and 11 bases lay outside the gene matches. The CDR3, as DNA: TGTGCCAGTTCCCCCAGGGGGAAATCCACTGAAGCTTTCTTT. The encoded protein is CASSPRGKSTEAFF.

The genes are TRBV6-6 and TRBJ1-2, with D unclear. This CDR3 has 10 amino acids. CDR1 and CDR2 from the germline V gene are MNHNY and SVGAGI (reference sequence). The ends were cut back, 6 bases at V and 6 bases at J, with 5 bases in the middle. The CDR3 reads CASRSHGYTF. The CDR3 nucleotides read TGTGCCAGCAGGAGCCATGGCTACACCTTC.

This chain links TRBV10-2 with TRBJ1-6; 8 bases map to TRBD1. The trim removed 6 bases at V and 10 bases at J, leaving 11 bases unmatched. Germline V gene sequence: CDR1 WSHSY, CDR2 SAAADI. The CDR3 has 15 amino acids. The CDR3 coding sequence is TGCGCCAGCAGCCTCCGACAGGGGTCGGAATCACCCCTCCACTTT. It specifies CASSLRQGSESPLHF.

This sequence joins TRBV5-1 and TRBJ1-1; TRBD1 matches 8 bases. The V and J ends lost 1 base and 5 bases, in that order; junction bases with no gene match: 7. The CDR3 extends over 15 amino acids. CDR1 SGHRS and CDR2 YFSETQ come from the germline V gene. Here the CDR3 DNA reads TGCGCCAGCAGCTTGACATGGACAGGGCGAACTGAAGCTTTCTTT. Amino acid sequence: CASSLTWTGRTEAFF.

The gene calls are TRBV5-5 and TRBJ1-4; D remains unclear. The germline V gene has CDR1 SGHKS and CDR2 YYEKEE (reference sequence). The CDR3 extends over 15 amino acids. V was pared by 3 bases and J by 8 bases, with 17 bases between. CDR3 sequence: CASSSRPDPGEKLFF. CDR3 nucleotides: TGTGCCAGCAGCTCCCGACCCGACCCGGGGGAAAAACTGTTTTTT.

The gene calls are TRBV12-3 or TRBV12-4 and TRBJ1-1; 8 nucleotides match TRBD1. This CDR3 has 13 residues. V dropped 6 bases and J dropped 4; count of bases not matched to a gene: 4. CDR3 in amino acids: CASRAQGGTEAFF. The CDR3 nucleotides read TGTGCCAGCAGGGCACAGGGGGGCACTGAAGCTTTCTTT.

The V and J genes are TRBV6-1 and TRBJ2-7; D possibly corresponds to TRBD1 (6 bases). The germline V gene has CDR1 MNHNS and CDR2 SASEGT. This CDR3 region has 16 residues. V was shortened by 1 base and J by 0 bases, with 13 bases between the two germline ends. CDR3 coding DNA: TGTGCCAGCAGTGAAGGGTTGGACAGCGTCTCCTACGAGCAGTACTTC. Its protein is CASSEGLDSVSYEQYF.

The V gene is TRBV30, the J gene TRBJ1-3, with D hard to call. From germline, CDR1 is GTSNPN and CDR2 SVGIG (reference sequence). Trimming stripped 0 bases from V and 4 bases from J, with 4 bases between. The CDR3 is 12 residues long. CDR3 DNA sequence: TGTGCCTGGAGTGTCGCGGGAAACACCATATATTTT. It translates to CAWSVAGNTIYF.

V is TRBV7-8 and J is TRBJ1-5, with 10 bases fitting TRBD1. From germline, CDR1 is SGHVS and CDR2 FQNEAQ. J was trimmed by 5 bases and V by 0 bases; bases with no gene match: 4. This CDR3 is built from 16 residues. CDR3 in amino acids: CASSLATGGEDQPQHF. The CDR3 nucleotides are TGTGCCAGCAGCTTAGCGACAGGGGGCGAGGATCAGCCCCAGCATTTT.

The J gene is TRBJ2-2, the V gene TRBV24-1, with D possibly being TRBD2 (8 bases). Trimming left V 6 bases short and J 8 bases short, with 18 bases between. The CDR3 contains 15 residues. Germline-derived CDR1 and CDR2 are KGHDR and SFDVKD. This CDR3 is CATSPQGGLGGELFF. The CDR3 DNA reads as TGTGCCACCAGTCCCCAGGGGGGACTAGGTGGGGAGCTGTTTTTT.

The chain carries TRBV28 and TRBJ2-5, with TRBD2 identical over 12 bases. The CDR3 runs to 14 residues. V dropped 4 bases and J dropped 4; count of bases not matched to a gene: 1. The germline V gene has CDR1 MDHEN and CDR2 SYDVKM. CDR3: CASSSTSGRETQYF. The CDR3, as DNA: TGTGCCAGCAGTTCGACTAGCGGGAGAGAGACCCAGTACTTC.

The V and J genes are TRBV29-1 and TRBJ1-2; D perhaps matches TRBD1 (6 bases). Trimming removed 2 bases from V and 8 bases from J, with 15 bases in between. Germline V gene sequence: CDR1 SQVTM, CDR2 ANQGSEA. The CDR3 runs to 13 residues. The CDR3 DNA follows: TGCAGCGTTGAAAACAGGGAGAGATTCGGCTACACCTTC. Translating it yields CSVENRERFGYTF.

The chain recombines TRBV30 with TRBJ2-1, with a possible D match to TRBD2 (5 bases). V gave up 6 bases and J gave up 6 bases, with 15 bases separating them. The germline V gene encodes CDR1 GTSNPN and CDR2 SVGIG (reference sequence). The CDR3 totals 13 residues. DNA of the CDR3: TGTGCCTGTGTATTGGCGGGCGGCAATGAGCAGTTCTTC. Its translation: CACVLAGGNEQFF. Variable domain in full (rest from reference TRBV30 and TRBJ2-1): SQTIHQWPATLVQPVGSPLSLECTVEGTSNPNLYWYRQAAGRGLQLLFYSVGIGQISSEVPQNLSASRPQDRQFILSSKKLLLSDSGFYLCACVLAGGNEQFFGPGTRLTVL.

In nucleotides, the CDR3 is TGTGCCATCAGTGAGTCCGCAGGGAGGAATCAGCCCCAGCATTTT. Amino acids: CAISESAGRNQPQHF. The rearrangement links TRBV10-3 to TRBJ1-5; a weak D match, TRBD1 (5 bases). The germline CDR1 and CDR2 sequences are ENHRY and SYGVKD. This CDR3 has 15 amino acids. V was clipped by 0 bases and J by 4 bases, with 10 bases between them.